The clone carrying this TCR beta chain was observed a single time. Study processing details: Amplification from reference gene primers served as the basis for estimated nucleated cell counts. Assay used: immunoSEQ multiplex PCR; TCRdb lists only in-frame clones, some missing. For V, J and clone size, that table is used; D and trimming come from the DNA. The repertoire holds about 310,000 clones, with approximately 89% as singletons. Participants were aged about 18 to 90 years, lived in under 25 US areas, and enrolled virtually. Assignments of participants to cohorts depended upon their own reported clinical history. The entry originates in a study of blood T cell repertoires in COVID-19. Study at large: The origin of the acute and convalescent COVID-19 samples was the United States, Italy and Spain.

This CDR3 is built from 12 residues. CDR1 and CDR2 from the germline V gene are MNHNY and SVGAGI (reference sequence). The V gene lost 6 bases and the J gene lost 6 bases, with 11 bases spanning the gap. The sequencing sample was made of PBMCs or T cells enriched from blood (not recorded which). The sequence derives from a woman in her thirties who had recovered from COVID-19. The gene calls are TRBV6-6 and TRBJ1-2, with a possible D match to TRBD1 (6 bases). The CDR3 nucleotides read TGTGCCAGCAGGCCAGGGGTCGATGGCTACACCTTC. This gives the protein CASRPGVDGYTF.